What follows are 24 T cell receptor beta chains derived from one specimen sequenced in a study of shared clonotypes between healthy human individuals. Naive CD8 populations comprised CD45RO-negative cells positively selected for CCR7, excluding terminally differentiated effector memory CD45RA+ cells. Produced via immunoSEQ multiplex PCR; TCRdb's table is partial and in-frame only. In the table there are hundreds of thousands of clones, around 96% of which are singletons. Sequences were obtained from naive CD8+ T cells sorted from blood. These receptors came from a woman aged 25 to 39 in good health.

This clone was observed a single time. The chain combines TRBV27 with TRBJ2-5; perhaps TRBD2 as D (5 bases). This CDR3 has 13 amino acids. CDR1 MNHEY and CDR2 SMNVEV come from the germline V gene (reference sequence). Trimming cost V 5 bases and J 5 bases, with 12 bases left between them. The CDR3 bases are TGTGCCAGCAGTACCCTCCCGGGGGAGACCCAGTACTTC. It translates to CASSTLPGETQYF.

This rearrangement joins TRBV28 to TRBJ2-1, with TRBD1 identical over 8 bases. Trimming took 7 bases from V and 2 from J; bases not matched to a gene: 10. Per the germline V gene, CDR1 is MDHEN and CDR2 is SYDVKM. CDR3 length: 16 amino acids. The CDR3 spells CASTYRGQGAYNEQFF. For the CDR3, the DNA is TGTGCCAGCACCTACAGAGGACAGGGAGCCTACAATGAGCAGTTCTTC.

This clone showed up just once. V and J are TRBV7-2 and TRBJ2-2; D remains ambiguous. The germline V and J ends were trimmed by 1 base and 0 bases, with 6 bases remaining between them. The CDR3 length is 15 residues. The germline V gene encodes CDR1 SGHTA and CDR2 FQGNSA. The CDR3 coding sequence is TGTGCCAGCAGCTTAGTTGCGCCGAACACCGGGGAGCTGTTTTTT. Residues: CASSLVAPNTGELFF.

The chain employs TRBV28 and TRBJ1-5, with D possibly being TRBD1 (6 bases). V lost 5 bases and J 0 bases, leaving 11 bases between the germline ends. Germline CDR1 MDHEN, CDR2 SYDVKM. CDR3 size: 15 residues. The CDR3 spells CASSTRGHSNQPQHF. For the CDR3, the DNA is TGTGCCAGCAGTACCCGGGGACATAGCAATCAGCCCCAGCATTTT. The full variable domain, its missing parts supplied by reference TRBV28 and TRBJ1-5, is DVKVTQSSRYLVKRTGEKVFLECVQDMDHENMFWYRQDPGLGLRLIYFSYDVKMKEKGDIPEGYSVSREKKERFSLILESASTNQTSMYLCASSTRGHSNQPQHFGDGTRLSIL.

The chain uses TRBV10-1 and TRBJ1-2; unclear D gene. Germline CDR1 reads WNHNN; CDR2 reads SYGVQD (reference sequence). V lost 2 bases to trimming and J lost 1 base, with 5 bases between them. This CDR3 spans 13 amino acids. CDR3 bases: TGCGCCAGCAGTGAGGCCAGTAACTATGGCTACACCTTC. Its translation: CASSEASNYGYTF.

The chain is built from TRBV19 and TRBJ2-3, with 8 bases matching TRBD2. The CDR3 is 16 residues long. The germline gives CDR1 LNHDA, CDR2 SQIVND (reference sequence). Trimming took 5 bases from V and 0 from J; bases not matched to a gene: 7. The CDR3 here is CASSAGLVDSTDTQYF. The CDR3 DNA follows: TGTGCCAGTAGTGCGGGACTAGTTGACAGCACAGATACGCAGTATTTT.

A remark on this clone: An end of the junction does not agree with germline; a read error may underlie this. V gene TRBV27 combines with J gene TRBJ1-5; D remains ambiguous. CDR1 MNHEY and CDR2 SMNVEV come from the germline V gene (reference sequence). This CDR3 contains 14 residues. CDR3 nucleotide sequence: TGTGCCAGCGGTTTAGCGGCGCCAAATCAGCCCCAGCATTTT. It is translated as CASGLAAPNQPQHF.

In its sample, this clone was seen a few times. V and J are TRBV7-9 and TRBJ2-7; no clear D gene. The CDR3 extends over 15 amino acids. V gave up 1 base and J gave up 0 bases, with 10 bases separating them. From germline, CDR1 is SEHNR and CDR2 FQNEAQ (reference sequence). The CDR3 reads CASSLGGRSSYEQYF. In DNA form, the CDR3 reads TGTGCCAGCAGCTTAGGTGGGCGTAGCTCCTACGAGCAGTACTTC.

CDR3 coding DNA: TGTGCCAGCAGCCTCACCGGGGTCAGGGGGAGAGATACGCAGTATTTT. It yields the protein CASSLTGVRGRDTQYF. This chain links TRBV13 with TRBJ2-3, with 7 bases matching TRBD1. V lost 5 bases to trimming and J lost 5 bases; unmatched junction nucleotides: 13. The CDR3 covers 16 residues. CDR1 is PRHDT, CDR2 FYEKMQ, per germline (reference sequence).

CDR3 DNA sequence: TGTGCCAGCAGGGCGGGGTCCAATGAGCAGTTCTTC. It specifies CASRAGSNEQFF. The chain joins TRBV5-4 to TRBJ2-1, with D maybe TRBD2 (6 bases). Germline-derived CDR1 and CDR2 are SGHNT and YYREEE (reference sequence). This CDR3 contains 12 residues. The ends were cut back, 5 bases at V and 6 bases at J, with 9 bases in the middle.

The CDR3 protein is CASSSGQGALDEQYF. In nucleotides, the CDR3 is TGTGCCAGTAGTTCTGGACAGGGGGCTCTCGACGAGCAGTACTTC. The rearrangement links TRBV19 to TRBJ2-7; 11 nucleotides align to TRBD1. V gave up 5 bases and J gave up 5 bases; unmatched junction bases: 8. The CDR3 spans 15 residues. CDR1 is LNHDA and CDR2 is SQIVND in the germline V gene (reference sequence).

J is TRBJ2-1 and V is TRBV7-3; 13 bases match TRBD2. Germline V gene sequence: CDR1 SGHTA, CDR2 FQGTGA. V trimming: 6 bases; J trimming: 9 bases; junction bases outside the gene matches: 8. CDR3 length: 15 residues. CDR3 DNA sequence: TGTGCCAGCAGTCCACTAGCGGGAGGGCCTAGTGAGCAGTTCTTC. Translating gives CASSPLAGGPSEQFF.

The V and J genes are TRBV6-4 and TRBJ1-4; no firm D call. The germline V and J ends were trimmed by 0 bases and 2 bases, with 10 bases remaining between them. This CDR3 region has 16 residues. Germline CDR1 and CDR2: MRHNA and SNTAGT. Here the CDR3 DNA reads TGTGCCAGCAGTGACTCGAACGTTATGACTAATGAAAAACTGTTTTTT. It encodes CASSDSNVMTNEKLFF.

The V and J genes are TRBV9 and TRBJ2-3; 14 nucleotides match TRBD2. The germline CDR1 and CDR2 sequences are SGDLS and YYNGEE. J was trimmed by 4 bases and V by 3 bases; bases with no gene match: 22. This CDR3 has 22 amino acids. CDR3 amino acids: CASSDYERGLAGVGYPPDTQYF. The DNA for the CDR3 is TGTGCCAGCAGCGATTATGAGAGGGGACTAGCGGGAGTCGGTTATCCGCCAGATACGCAGTATTTT.

CDR3 residues: CAWTSGRHEQFF. The CDR3 DNA follows: TGTGCCTGGACTAGCGGGAGACATGAGCAGTTCTTC. The V and J genes are TRBV30 and TRBJ2-1, with TRBD2 identical over 10 bases. The CDR3 runs to 12 residues. The V segment lost 4 bases and the J segment 8 bases; nucleotides outside the gene matches: 2. Germline V gene lookup returns CDR1 GTSNPN and CDR2 SVGIG (reference sequence).

This chain links TRBV1 with TRBJ2-7; the DNA was not used to check the table's D call, TRBD2. TRBV1 is termed a pseudogene. The CDR3 is 15 residues long. CDR3 sequence reads: CTSSPKLAGGYEQYF. The CDR3 nucleotides read TGCACCAGCAGCCCAAAACTAGCGGGAGGTTACGAGCAGTACTTC.

This clone was recorded once. The rearrangement links TRBV7-2 to TRBJ2-7; 7 bases line up with TRBD2. V shed 5 bases, J shed 2 bases, and the junction held 6 bases outside the gene matches. The CDR3 consists of 14 residues. Germline CDR1 and CDR2: SGHTA and FQGNSA. The DNA of the CDR3 is TGTGCCAGCAGCCAAAGCGGGGAACCCTACGAGCAGTACTTC. This sequence encodes CASSQSGEPYEQYF. The full variable domain, in which reference TRBV7-2 and TRBJ2-7 provide the parts outside the CDR3, is GAGVSQSPSNKVTEKGKDVELRCDPISGHTALYWYRQSLGQGLEFLIYFQGNSAPDKSGLPSDRFSAERTGGSVSTLTIQRTQQEDSAVYLCASSQSGEPYEQYFGPGTRLTVT.

V is TRBV27 and J is TRBJ2-3, with TRBD2 identical over 9 bases. V dropped 6 bases and J dropped 1; count of bases not matched to a gene: 17. CDR3 length: 19 amino acids. CDR1 is MNHEY and CDR2 is SMNVEV in the germline V gene (reference sequence). The CDR3 protein is CASRSTTEPAGGGTDTQYF. Written as DNA, the CDR3 is TGTGCCAGCAGATCTACTACCGAACCAGCGGGAGGAGGCACAGATACGCAGTATTTT.

This clone was detected only once. V is TRBV28 and J is TRBJ2-2; the D is unclear. Germline V CDR1 and CDR2: MDHEN, SYDVKM. The CDR3 loop spans 12 amino acids. V shed 7 bases and J shed 2 bases, with 5 bases lying between them. CDR3 region: CASMLNTGELFF. Written as DNA, the CDR3 is TGTGCCAGCATGTTAAACACCGGGGAGCTGTTTTTT.

This clone showed up just once. This chain links TRBV5-1 with TRBJ2-5; 7 nucleotides align to TRBD1. The CDR3 totals 11 residues. After removal of 4 bases from V and 10 bases from J, the junction contained 4 bases not matched to a gene. From germline, CDR1 is SGHRS and CDR2 YFSETQ. The CDR3 bases are TGCGCCAGCAGCGAGACAGGGATCCAGTACTTC. This sequence encodes CASSETGIQYF.

The chain has TRBV7-8 and TRBJ1-1; D remains unclear. Trimming cost V 1 base and J 8 bases, with 8 bases left between them. The germline gives CDR1 SGHVS, CDR2 FQNEAQ. CDR3 length: 12 amino acids. CDR3: CASSLVFAEAFF. The CDR3 bases are TGTGCCAGCAGCTTAGTGTTCGCCGAAGCTTTCTTT. Together with reference TRBV7-8 and TRBJ1-1, the CDR3 gives the full variable domain: GAGVSQSPRYKVAKRGQDVALRCDPISGHVSLFWYQQALGQGPEFLTYFQNEAQLDKSGLPSDRFFAERPEGSVSTLKIQRTQQEDSAVYLCASSLVFAEAFFGQGTRLTVV.

V gene TRBV28 combines with J gene TRBJ2-6; D gene ambiguous. Germline loops: CDR1 MDHEN, CDR2 SYDVKM. V was pared by 7 bases and J by 0 bases, with 13 bases between. The CDR3 is 16 residues long. The CDR3 region has the DNA TGTGCCAGCACCGAGTATGGAATCTCTGGGGCCAACGTCCTGACTTTC. This encodes CASTEYGISGANVLTF.

The gene calls are TRBV5-1 and TRBJ2-2; D is perhaps TRBD2 (5 bases). The germline V and J ends were trimmed by 6 bases and 6 bases, with 9 bases remaining between them. The CDR3 is 12 residues long. The germline CDR1 and CDR2 sequences are SGHRS and YFSETQ. CDR3 residues: CASTTGAGELFF. For the CDR3, the DNA is TGCGCCAGCACCACCGGGGCCGGGGAGCTGTTTTTT.

The chain joins TRBV28 to TRBJ2-3, with 12 nucleotides matching TRBD2. This CDR3 has 15 amino acids. In germline, CDR1 is MDHEN, CDR2 SYDVKM. J gave up 4 bases and V 11 bases, and 10 bases lay outside the gene matches. The CDR3 sequence: CALPSGRGYADTQYF. CDR3 nucleotides: TGTGCCTTGCCTAGCGGGAGGGGTTACGCAGATACGCAGTATTTT.